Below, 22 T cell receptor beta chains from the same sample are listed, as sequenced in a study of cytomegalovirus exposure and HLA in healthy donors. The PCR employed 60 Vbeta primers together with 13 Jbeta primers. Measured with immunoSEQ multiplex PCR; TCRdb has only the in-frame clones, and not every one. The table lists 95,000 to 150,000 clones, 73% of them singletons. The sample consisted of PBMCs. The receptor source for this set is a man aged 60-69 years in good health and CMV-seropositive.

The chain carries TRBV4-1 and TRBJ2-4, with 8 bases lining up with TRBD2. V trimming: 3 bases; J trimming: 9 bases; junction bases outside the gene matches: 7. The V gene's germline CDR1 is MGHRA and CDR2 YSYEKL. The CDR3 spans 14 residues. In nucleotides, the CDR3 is TGCGCCAGCAGCCACGCGGGGGGCCGGGTCATTCAGTACTTC. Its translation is CASSHAGGRVIQYF.

The CDR3 spells CASSPGQGVFYEQYF. As DNA, the CDR3 is TGTGCCAGCAGCCCGGGACAGGGGGTTTTCTACGAGCAGTACTTC. The V and J genes are TRBV5-4 and TRBJ2-7, with TRBD1 matching over 11 bases. Germline trimming cut 4 bases from V and 3 bases from J; bases unmatched to any gene: 6. The germline V gene encodes CDR1 SGHNT and CDR2 YYREEE (reference sequence). This CDR3 contains 15 residues.

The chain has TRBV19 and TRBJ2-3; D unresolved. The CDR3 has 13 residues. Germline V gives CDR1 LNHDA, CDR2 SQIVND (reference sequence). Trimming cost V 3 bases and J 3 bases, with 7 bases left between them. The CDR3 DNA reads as TGTGCCAGTAGTATGGCATGGACAGATACGCAGTATTTT. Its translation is CASSMAWTDTQYF.

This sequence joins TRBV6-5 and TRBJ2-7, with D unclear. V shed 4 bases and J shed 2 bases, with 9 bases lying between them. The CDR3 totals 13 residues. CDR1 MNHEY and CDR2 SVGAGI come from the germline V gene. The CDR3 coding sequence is TGTGCCAGCAGTTCTCAGAAGACCTACGAGCAGTACTTC. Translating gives CASSSQKTYEQYF.

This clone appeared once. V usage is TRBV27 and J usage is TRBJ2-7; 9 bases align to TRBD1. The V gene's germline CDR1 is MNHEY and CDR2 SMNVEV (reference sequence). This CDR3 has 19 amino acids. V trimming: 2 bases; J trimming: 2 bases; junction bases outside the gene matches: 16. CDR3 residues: CASSLKGVSGTGQAYEQYF. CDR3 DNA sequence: TGTGCCAGCAGTTTAAAAGGAGTAAGTGGGACAGGGCAAGCCTACGAGCAGTACTTC.

The CDR3 protein is CASSLFGTATGDEQYF. In nucleotides, the CDR3 is TGCGCCAGCAGCTTGTTCGGGACAGCCACAGGAGACGAGCAGTACTTC. The chain couples TRBV5-1 to TRBJ2-7; 7 bases are shared with TRBD1. There are 16 residues in the CDR3. Germline V gene sequence: CDR1 SGHRS, CDR2 YFSETQ. With V trimmed by 1 base and J by 5 bases, 12 bases remained unmatched. Full variable domain (rest looked up from reference TRBV5-1 and TRBJ2-7): KAGVTQTPRYLIKTRGQQVTLSCSPISGHRSVSWYQQTPGQGLQFLFEYFSETQRNKGNFPGRFSGRQFSNSRSEMNVSTLELGDSALYLCASSLFGTATGDEQYFGPGTRLTVT.

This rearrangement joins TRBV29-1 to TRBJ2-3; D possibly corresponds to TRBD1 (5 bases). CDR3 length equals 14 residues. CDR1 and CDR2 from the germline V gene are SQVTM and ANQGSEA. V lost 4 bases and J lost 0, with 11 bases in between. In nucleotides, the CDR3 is TGCAGCGTTGCAGGGTTTACTAGCACAGATACGCAGTATTTT. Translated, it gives CSVAGFTSTDTQYF.

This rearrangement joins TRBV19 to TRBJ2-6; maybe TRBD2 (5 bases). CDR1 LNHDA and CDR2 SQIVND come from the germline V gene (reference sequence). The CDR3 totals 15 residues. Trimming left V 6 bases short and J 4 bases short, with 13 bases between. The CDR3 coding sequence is TGTGCCAGTAGAGGAGAGAGGGCGGGGGCCAACGTCCTGACTTTC. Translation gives CASRGERAGANVLTF.

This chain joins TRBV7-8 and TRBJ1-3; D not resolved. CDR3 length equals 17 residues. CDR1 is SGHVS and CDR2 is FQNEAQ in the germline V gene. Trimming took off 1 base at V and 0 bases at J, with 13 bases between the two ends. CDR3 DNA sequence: TGTGCCAGCAGCTTAGGATGGGGAGAGGGCTCTGGAAACACCATATATTTT. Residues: CASSLGWGEGSGNTIYF.

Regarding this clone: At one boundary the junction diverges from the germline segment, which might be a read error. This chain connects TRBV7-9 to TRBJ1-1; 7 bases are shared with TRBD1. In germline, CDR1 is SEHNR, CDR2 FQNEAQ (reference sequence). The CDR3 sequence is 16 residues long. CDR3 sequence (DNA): TGTTCCAGCAGCCCCCGACAGGGCTCGATGAACACTGAAGCTTTCTTT. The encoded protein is CSSSPRQGSMNTEAFF.

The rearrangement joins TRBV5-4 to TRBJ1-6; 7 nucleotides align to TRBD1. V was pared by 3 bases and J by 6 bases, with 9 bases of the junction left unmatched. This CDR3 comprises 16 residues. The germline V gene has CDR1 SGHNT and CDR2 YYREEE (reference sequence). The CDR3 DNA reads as TGTGCCAGCAGCTCAGGACAGGACCCTACTAATTCACCCCTCCACTTT. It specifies CASSSGQDPTNSPLHF.

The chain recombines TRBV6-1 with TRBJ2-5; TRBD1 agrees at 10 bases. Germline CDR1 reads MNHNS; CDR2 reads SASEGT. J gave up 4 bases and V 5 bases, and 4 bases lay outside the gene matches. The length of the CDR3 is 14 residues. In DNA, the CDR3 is TGTGCCAGCAGTACGGGGACAGGGGTAGAGACCCAGTACTTC. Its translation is CASSTGTGVETQYF.

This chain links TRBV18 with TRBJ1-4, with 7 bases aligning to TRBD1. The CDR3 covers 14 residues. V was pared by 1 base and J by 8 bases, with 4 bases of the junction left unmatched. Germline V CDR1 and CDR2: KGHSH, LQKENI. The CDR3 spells CASSPQGAEEKLFF. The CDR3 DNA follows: TGTGCCAGCTCACCACAGGGGGCGGAAGAAAAACTGTTTTTT.

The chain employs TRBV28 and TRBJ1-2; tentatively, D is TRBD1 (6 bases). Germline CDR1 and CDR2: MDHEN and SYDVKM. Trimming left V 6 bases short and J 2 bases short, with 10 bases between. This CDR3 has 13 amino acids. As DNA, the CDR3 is TGTGCCAGCAGGGGGGCCACCAACTATGGCTACACCTTC. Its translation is CASRGATNYGYTF.

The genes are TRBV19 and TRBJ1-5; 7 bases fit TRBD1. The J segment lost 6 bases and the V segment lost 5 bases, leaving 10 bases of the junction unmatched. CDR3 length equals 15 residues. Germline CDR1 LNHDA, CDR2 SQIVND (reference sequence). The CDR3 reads CASSPTGAAGQPQHF. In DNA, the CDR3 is TGTGCCAGTAGTCCTACAGGGGCCGCGGGTCAGCCCCAGCATTTT. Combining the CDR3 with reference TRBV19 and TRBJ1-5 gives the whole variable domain DGGITQSPKYLFRKEGQNVTLSCEQNLNHDAMYWYRQDPGQGLRLIYYSQIVNDFQKGDIAEGYSVSREKKESFPLTVTSAQKNPTAFYLCASSPTGAAGQPQHFGDGTRLSIL.

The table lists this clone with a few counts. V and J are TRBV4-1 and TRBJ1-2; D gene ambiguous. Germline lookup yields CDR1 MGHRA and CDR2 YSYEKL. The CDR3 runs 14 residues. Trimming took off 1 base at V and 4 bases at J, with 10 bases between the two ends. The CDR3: CASSQVLLIYGYTF. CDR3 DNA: TGCGCCAGCAGCCAAGTGCTACTAATCTATGGCTACACCTTC.

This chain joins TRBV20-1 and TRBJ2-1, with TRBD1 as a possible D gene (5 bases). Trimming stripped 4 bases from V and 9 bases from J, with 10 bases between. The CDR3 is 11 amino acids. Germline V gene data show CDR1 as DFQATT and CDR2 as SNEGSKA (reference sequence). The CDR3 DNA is TGCAGTGCTACTCAGGGCGGTGAGCAGTTCTTC. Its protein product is CSATQGGEQFF.

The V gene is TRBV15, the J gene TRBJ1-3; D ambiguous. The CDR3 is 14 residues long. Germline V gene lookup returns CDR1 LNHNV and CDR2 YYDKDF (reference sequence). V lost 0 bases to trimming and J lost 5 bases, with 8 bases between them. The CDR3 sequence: CATSRDRSRNTIYF. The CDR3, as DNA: TGTGCCACCAGCAGAGATCGGAGCAGAAACACCATATATTTT. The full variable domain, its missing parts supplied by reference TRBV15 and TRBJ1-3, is DAMVIQNPRYQVTQFGKPVTLSCSQTLNHNVMYWYQQKSSQAPKLLFHYYDKDFNNEADTPDNFQSRRPNTSFCFLDIRSPGLGDTAMYLCATSRDRSRNTIYFGEGSWLTVV.

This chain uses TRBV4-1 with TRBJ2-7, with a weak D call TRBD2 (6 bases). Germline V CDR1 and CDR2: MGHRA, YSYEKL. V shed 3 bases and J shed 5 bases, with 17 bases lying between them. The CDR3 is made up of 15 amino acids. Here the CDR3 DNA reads TGCGCCAGCAGCCACATCACCGGGGGTAAGGACGAGCAGTACTTC. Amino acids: CASSHITGGKDEQYF.

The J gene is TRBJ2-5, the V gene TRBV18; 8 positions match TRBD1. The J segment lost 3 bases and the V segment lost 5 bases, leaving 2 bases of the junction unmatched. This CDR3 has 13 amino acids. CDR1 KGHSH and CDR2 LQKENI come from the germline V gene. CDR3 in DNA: TGTGCCAGCTCAACGGGACAGGAAGAGACCCAGTACTTC. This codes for CASSTGQEETQYF.

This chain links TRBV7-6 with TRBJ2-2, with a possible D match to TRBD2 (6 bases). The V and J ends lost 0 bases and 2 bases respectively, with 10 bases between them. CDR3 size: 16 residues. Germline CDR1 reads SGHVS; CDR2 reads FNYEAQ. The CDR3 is CASSLARRENTGELFF. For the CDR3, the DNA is TGTGCCAGCAGCTTAGCGCGGCGGGAAAACACCGGGGAGCTGTTTTTT.

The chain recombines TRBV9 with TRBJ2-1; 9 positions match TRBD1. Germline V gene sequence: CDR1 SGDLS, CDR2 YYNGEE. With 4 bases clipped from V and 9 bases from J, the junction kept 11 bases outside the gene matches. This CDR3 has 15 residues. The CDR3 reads CASSLRPTGGGEQFF. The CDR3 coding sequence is TGTGCCAGCAGCCTCCGCCCGACAGGGGGTGGTGAGCAGTTCTTC.